The 26 T cell receptor beta chains in this list originate from one sample, sequenced in a study of beta chain features in type 1 diabetes. Study results and caveats: Researchers report that Type 1 diabetes patients had moderately but significantly shorter TCRB CDR3s across all four CD4+ subsets.

The sequenced template was cDNA made from the entire isolated RNA. TCRdb keeps only in-frame clones here, not all; method: immunoSEQ multiplex PCR. The profile shows roughly 160,000 clones, approximately 8.1% of them singletons. No antigen has been identified for these receptors. The sample was central memory CD4+ T cells from blood. The receptor set was obtained from a woman in her thirties or forties with type 1 diabetes.

This clone was detected only a few times. V and J are TRBV4-3 and TRBJ2-3; 7 bases align to TRBD2. Germline-derived CDR1 and CDR2 are LGHNA and YSLEER. The J segment lost 5 bases and the V segment lost 1 base, leaving 3 bases of the junction unmatched. This CDR3 comprises 14 residues. Written as DNA, the CDR3 is TGCGCCAGCAGCCAAGGGCGGGAGCTAGATACGCAGTATTTT. Protein: CASSQGRELDTQYF.

The chain joins TRBV18 to TRBJ2-1; D not resolved. Per germline, CDR1 KGHSH and CDR2 LQKENI. Trimming shortened V by 4 bases and J by 8 bases, and 12 bases separated the two germline ends. The CDR3 runs to 13 residues. The CDR3 DNA reads as TGTGCCAGCTCACAGAGTCGAATGGATGAGCAGTTCTTC. Residues: CASSQSRMDEQFF.

This CDR3 reads CASSVSGSSYNEQFF. CDR3 bases: TGTGCCAGCAGCGTCAGCGGAAGCTCCTACAATGAGCAGTTCTTC. The gene calls are TRBV7-7 and TRBJ2-1, with D possibly TRBD2 on 5 matching bases. Trimming stripped 5 bases from V and 0 bases from J, with 11 bases between. The CDR3 has 15 amino acids. The germline gives CDR1 SSHAT, CDR2 FNYEAQ (reference sequence).

The CDR3 DNA reads TGTGCCAGCAGCTTTAGCCGCGACACCGGGGAGCTGTTTTTT. Its protein is CASSFSRDTGELFF. The chain has TRBV11-2 and TRBJ2-2; D not certain. The germline V and J ends were trimmed by 3 bases and 3 bases, with 8 bases remaining between them. Germline V gives CDR1 SGHAT, CDR2 FQNNGV. CDR3 length: 14 residues.

The chain is built from TRBV9 and TRBJ2-1; 7 bases are a match to TRBD2. CDR3 length: 15 residues. With V trimmed by 3 bases and J by 0 bases, 3 bases remained unmatched. Germline V gene sequence: CDR1 SGDLS, CDR2 YYNGEE. In nucleotides, the CDR3 is TGTGCCAGCAGCGCTACTAGCGACTCCTACAATGAGCAGTTCTTC. It specifies CASSATSDSYNEQFF.

This clone was counted between two and nine times. The V call is TRBV5-4, the J call TRBJ2-2, with 7 bases that match TRBD2. This CDR3 is built from 13 residues. Trimming at V came to 4 bases and at J to 4 bases, leaving 1 base not matched to a gene. Germline V gene sequence: CDR1 SGHNT, CDR2 YYREEE (reference sequence). The CDR3 protein is CASSRTSTGELFF. For the CDR3, the DNA is TGTGCCAGCAGCCGGACTAGCACCGGGGAGCTGTTTTTT.

This clone was seen a handful of times. The V and J genes are TRBV7-6 and TRBJ2-3; TRBD2 is a possible D gene (6 bases). CDR1 is SGHVS, CDR2 FNYEAQ, per germline. Between the trimmed V and J ends, which lost 1 base and 2 bases, there was a span of 10 bases. CDR3 length: 15 residues. The CDR3, as DNA: TGTGCCAGCAGCTTAGTGGCTAGCGTCACAGATACGCAGTATTTT. This sequence encodes CASSLVASVTDTQYF.

This clone was seen only a few times. This rearrangement joins TRBV19 to TRBJ2-1, with a tentative D call TRBD2 (6 bases). Between the trimmed V and J ends, which lost 5 bases and 0 bases, there was a span of 17 bases. Germline V CDR1 and CDR2: LNHDA, SQIVND (reference sequence). There are 17 residues in the CDR3. The CDR3 DNA reads as TGTGCCAGTAGTTCCGGGACTGTCCCAAGCTCCTACAATGAGCAGTTCTTC. This translates into CASSSGTVPSSYNEQFF.

This clone came up a few times. The V and J genes are TRBV18 and TRBJ2-7; TRBD1 matches 9 bases. Losses at the gene ends were 6 bases for V and 2 bases for J; bases not matched to a gene: 11. This CDR3 region has 16 residues. Per the germline V gene, CDR1 is KGHSH and CDR2 is LQKENI. The CDR3 nucleotides read TGTGCCAGCTCCCCCGCACCGGGACAGGGAGCCTACGAGCAGTACTTC. Encoded protein: CASSPAPGQGAYEQYF.

This clone was observed a few times. The chain uses TRBV4-1 and TRBJ2-3; 7 bases align to TRBD2. The CDR3 is 16 residues long. CDR1 is MGHRA and CDR2 is YSYEKL in the germline V gene. Trimming at V came to 4 bases and at J to 1 base, leaving 8 bases not matched to a gene. The CDR3 nucleotides read TGCGCCAGCAGCCCCCTTAAAAGCGGGGGCACAGATACGCAGTATTTT. Residues: CASSPLKSGGTDTQYF.

This clone was seen a handful of times. The chain recombines TRBV5-1 with TRBJ2-2; D is unclear. Trimming stripped 7 bases from V and 1 base from J, with 11 bases between. Germline CDR1 is SGHRS and CDR2 is YFSETQ. The CDR3 totals 14 residues. The chain's CDR3 is CASEGSGNTGELFF. The CDR3 DNA is TGCGCCAGCGAAGGTTCGGGGAACACCGGGGAGCTGTTTTTT.

The chain is built from TRBV27 and TRBJ2-5, with D tentatively TRBD1 (5 bases). CDR3 size: 15 residues. The V end was cut by 7 bases, the J end by 2 bases, with 17 bases between. The germline V gene has CDR1 MNHEY and CDR2 SMNVEV (reference sequence). DNA for the CDR3: TGTGCCAGCAAGGGAACCAGGGCGGTACAAGAGACCCAGTACTTC. This gives the protein CASKGTRAVQETQYF.

The V gene is TRBV6-6, the J gene TRBJ2-1; 10 nucleotides align to TRBD2. Germline loops: CDR1 MNHNY, CDR2 SVGAGI (reference sequence). The CDR3 has 16 amino acids. V was pared by 0 bases and J by 7 bases, with 6 bases of the junction left unmatched. The CDR3 DNA reads TGTGCCAGCAGTTACTCGAGCTCTAGCGGGGGTAATGAGCAGTTCTTC. Its translation is CASSYSSSSGGNEQFF.

This clone came up a few times. CDR3 sequence (DNA): TGTGCCAGCAGCCCCCAACAGGGAAGGGGAAACACTGAAGCTTTCTTT. Translation gives CASSPQQGRGNTEAFF. This chain links TRBV7-2 with TRBJ1-1, with D possibly matching TRBD1 (6 bases). This CDR3 has 16 residues. Trimming shortened V by 5 bases and J by 2 bases, and 18 bases separated the two germline ends. The V gene's germline CDR1 is SGHTA and CDR2 FQGNSA.

This clone was detected a few times. V is TRBV2 and J is TRBJ1-5, with 11 bases identical to TRBD1. Trimming removed 9 bases from V and 6 bases from J; junction bases left unmatched: 7. Germline assignment: CDR1 SNHLY and CDR2 FYNNEI. CDR3 size: 14 residues. The CDR3 loop is CARGTGGGGQPQHF. The DNA for the CDR3 is TGTGCCAGAGGGACAGGGGGAGGGGGTCAGCCCCAGCATTTT. Using reference TRBV2 and TRBJ1-5 for the parts outside the CDR3, the full variable domain is EPEVTQTPSHQVTQMGQEVILRCVPISNHLYFYWYRQILGQKVEFLVSFYNNEISEKSEIFDDQFSVERPDGSNFTLKIRSTKLEDSAMYFCARGTGGGGQPQHFGDGTRLSIL.

This clone has a handful of counts. This chain connects TRBV13 to TRBJ2-5; 13 nucleotides line up with TRBD2. Germline V lookup: CDR1 PRHDT, CDR2 FYEKMQ (reference sequence). The CDR3 is made up of 17 amino acids. V was clipped by 6 bases and J by 3 bases; unmatched bases: 10. Here the CDR3 reads CASSPGLAGVYEETQYF. The CDR3 coding sequence is TGTGCCAGCAGTCCTGGACTAGCGGGAGTGTACGAAGAGACCCAGTACTTC.

This clone was picked up a small number of times. The V call is TRBV2, the J call TRBJ1-2; the match to TRBD1 covers 7 bases. The germline V gene has CDR1 SNHLY and CDR2 FYNNEI. This CDR3 contains 12 residues. The junction had 5 bases not matched to a gene; V was cut back by 10 bases and J by 3 bases. The CDR3 coding sequence is TGTGCCAACACCCAGGGGGACTATGGCTACACCTTC. It translates to CANTQGDYGYTF.

This chain links TRBV18 with TRBJ2-7; 7 nucleotides align to TRBD1. V gave up 3 bases and J gave up 5 bases; unmatched junction bases: 13. CDR1 is KGHSH and CDR2 is LQKENI in the germline V gene. The CDR3 covers 16 residues. In DNA, the CDR3 is TGTGCCAGCTCACCCCCAGGGGGAAGGGTCTACCACGAGCAGTACTTC. This sequence encodes CASSPPGGRVYHEQYF.

In this sample, this clone turned up many times. The chain employs TRBV10-3 and TRBJ2-3, with 8 bases aligning to TRBD2. Germline V CDR1 and CDR2: ENHRY, SYGVKD. V gave up 4 bases and J gave up 6 bases; unmatched junction bases: 9. The CDR3 contains 15 residues. CDR3 nucleotide sequence: TGTGCCATCAGTGGAAGCGGGAGCGTTATGGATACGCAGTATTTT. This encodes CAISGSGSVMDTQYF.

The chain recombines TRBV28 with TRBJ1-1; unclear D gene. V shed 6 bases and J shed 1 base, with 12 bases lying between them. The CDR3 sequence is 14 residues long. Per germline, CDR1 MDHEN and CDR2 SYDVKM. In nucleotides, the CDR3 is TGTGCCAGCAGACCCGGACGGGGGAACACTGAAGCTTTCTTT. The encoded protein is CASRPGRGNTEAFF.

This clone has only a few counts. V gene TRBV9 combines with J gene TRBJ2-5; TRBD1 agrees at 8 bases. V was clipped by 1 base and J by 1 base; unmatched bases: 6. CDR1 and CDR2 from the germline V gene are SGDLS and YYNGEE. The CDR3 extends over 16 amino acids. The CDR3 sequence is CASSVTPGTGQETQYF. CDR3 nucleotides: TGTGCCAGCAGCGTAACACCCGGGACAGGCCAAGAGACCCAGTACTTC.

This clone came up a few times. The chain uses TRBV5-6 and TRBJ1-1, with 9 nucleotides matching TRBD1. The germline CDR1 and CDR2 sequences are SGHDT and YYEEEE. The CDR3 is 14 amino acids. The V and J ends lost 0 bases and 8 bases, in that order; junction bases with no gene match: 5. The CDR3 spells CASSLGQGVEEAFF. In nucleotides, the CDR3 is TGTGCCAGCAGCTTGGGACAGGGGGTTGAAGAAGCTTTCTTT.

This clone was seen a handful of times. The chain joins TRBV4-2 to TRBJ2-6; the D is unclear. This CDR3 has 16 residues. Looked up from germline, CDR1 is LGHNA and CDR2 is YNFKEQ. V was clipped by 0 bases and J by 0 bases, with 6 bases between them. The chain's CDR3 is CASSQDRNSGANVLTF. As DNA, the CDR3 is TGTGCCAGCAGCCAAGATAGAAACTCTGGGGCCAACGTCCTGACTTTC.

This clone has a handful of counts. The chain carries TRBV28 and TRBJ2-1, with a tentative D call TRBD1 (6 bases). This CDR3 is 14 amino acids long. Germline CDR1 and CDR2: MDHEN and SYDVKM. Trimming cost V 4 bases and J 0 bases, with 7 bases left between them. For the CDR3, the DNA is TGTGCCAGCAGTTGGGACAACTCCTACAATGAGCAGTTCTTC. Translated, it gives CASSWDNSYNEQFF. Variable domain in full (rest from reference TRBV28 and TRBJ2-1): DVKVTQSSRYLVKRTGEKVFLECVQDMDHENMFWYRQDPGLGLRLIYFSYDVKMKEKGDIPEGYSVSREKKERFSLILESASTNQTSMYLCASSWDNSYNEQFFGPGTRLTVL.

The chain couples TRBV5-1 to TRBJ2-5; D is possibly TRBD1 (6 bases). Trimming took 0 bases from V and 1 from J, leaving 16 bases between them. This CDR3 contains 17 residues. Per the germline V gene, CDR1 is SGHRS and CDR2 is YFSETQ. DNA of the CDR3: TGCGCCAGCAGCTTGGGGTTCCAACAGGGATCCCAAGAGACCCAGTACTTC. Residues: CASSLGFQQGSQETQYF.

V usage is TRBV5-1 and J usage is TRBJ1-2, with TRBD1 identical over 10 bases. CDR1 and CDR2 from the germline V gene are SGHRS and YFSETQ. Germline trimming cut 4 bases from V and 13 bases from J; bases unmatched to any gene: 16. This CDR3 contains 15 residues. The CDR3 sequence is CASSLTGTGALRGTF. The CDR3 coding sequence is TGCGCCAGCAGCCTCACCGGGACAGGGGCACTTCGAGGCACCTTC. The full variable domain, its missing parts supplied by reference TRBV5-1 and TRBJ1-2, is KAGVTQTPRYLIKTRGQQVTLSCSPISGHRSVSWYQQTPGQGLQFLFEYFSETQRNKGNFPGRFSGRQFSNSRSEMNVSTLELGDSALYLCASSLTGTGALRGTFGSGTRLTVV.